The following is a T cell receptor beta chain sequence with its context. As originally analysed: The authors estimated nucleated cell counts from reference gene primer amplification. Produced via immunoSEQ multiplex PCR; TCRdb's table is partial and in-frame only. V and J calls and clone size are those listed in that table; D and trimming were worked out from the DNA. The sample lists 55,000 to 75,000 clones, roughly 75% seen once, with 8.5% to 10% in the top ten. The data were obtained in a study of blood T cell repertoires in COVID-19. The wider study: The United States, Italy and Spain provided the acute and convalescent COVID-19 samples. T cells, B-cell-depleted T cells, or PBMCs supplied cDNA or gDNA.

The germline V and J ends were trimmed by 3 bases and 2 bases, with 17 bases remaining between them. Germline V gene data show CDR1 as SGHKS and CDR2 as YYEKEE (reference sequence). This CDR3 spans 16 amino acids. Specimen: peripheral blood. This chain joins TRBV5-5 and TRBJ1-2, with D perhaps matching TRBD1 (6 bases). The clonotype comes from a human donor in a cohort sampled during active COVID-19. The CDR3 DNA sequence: TGTGCCAGCAGCTATGGAGCGGTCGGACAGAACTATGGCTACACCTTC. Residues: CASSYGAVGQNYGYTF. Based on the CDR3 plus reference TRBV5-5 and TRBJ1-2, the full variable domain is DAGVTQSPTHLIKTRGQQVTLRCSPISGHKSVSWYQQVLGQGPQFIFQYYEKEERGRGNFPDRFSARQFPNYSSELNVNALLLGDSALYLCASSYGAVGQNYGYTFGSGTRLTVV.